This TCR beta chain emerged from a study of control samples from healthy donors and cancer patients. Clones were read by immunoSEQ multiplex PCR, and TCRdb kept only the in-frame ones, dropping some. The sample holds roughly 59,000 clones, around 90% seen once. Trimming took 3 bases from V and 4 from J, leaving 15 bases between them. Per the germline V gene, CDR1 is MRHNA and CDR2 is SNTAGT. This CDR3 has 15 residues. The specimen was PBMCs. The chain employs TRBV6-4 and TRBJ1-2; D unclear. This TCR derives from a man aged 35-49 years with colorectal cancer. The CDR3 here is CASSEGAGVTYGYTF. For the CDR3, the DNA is TGTGCCAGCAGTGAGGGCGCAGGCGTCACCTATGGCTACACCTTC.